This is a list of T cell receptor beta chains from one sample in a study of cytomegalovirus exposure and HLA in healthy donors. This table comes from immunoSEQ multiplex PCR, and its TCRdb copy is limited to in-frame clones, with some not included. The sample carries around 120,000 clones, roughly four fifths recorded once. Material: PBMCs. Receptors originate from a male donor in good health and CMV-seropositive. Each CDR3 is given with its conserved first and last residue. The D gene is left open where the match is weak. Not all rows give a size; the values are once, few, many and, for expanded clones, a class.

v_call: TRBV11-3
clone_size: .
d_call: TRBD2
j_call: TRBJ2-5
cdr3_nt: TGTGCCAGCAGCTCCGGACTAGCGGCGGAAGGGGAGCAGTACTTC
cdr3_aa: CASSSGLAAEGEQYF

v_call: TRBV1
clone_size: .
d_call: .
j_call: TRBJ2-7
cdr3_nt: TGCACCAGCAGCCCGTCACTCTACGAGCAGTACTTC
cdr3_aa: CTSSPSLYEQYF

v_call: TRBV19
clone_size: .
d_call: TRBD2
j_call: TRBJ2-1
cdr3_nt: TGTGCCAGTAGTATTGGGTCTAGCGGGTCCAATGAGCAGTTCTTC
cdr3_aa: CASSIGSSGSNEQFF

v_call: TRBV6-5
clone_size: .
d_call: TRBD1
j_call: TRBJ2-1
cdr3_nt: TGTGCCAGCAGTCGCGACAGGGGGTACAATGAGCAGTTCTTC
cdr3_aa: CASSRDRGYNEQFF

v_call: TRBV7-3
clone_size: .
d_call: TRBD2
j_call: TRBJ2-1
cdr3_nt: TGTGCCAGCAGCCTCGGGACTAGCGTGGATGAGCAGTTCTTC
cdr3_aa: CASSLGTSVDEQFF

v_call: TRBV28
clone_size: .
d_call: .
j_call: TRBJ2-2
cdr3_nt: TGTGCCAGCAGTTTAATGCCCCCGCGGAGCGGGGAGCTGTTTTTT
cdr3_aa: CASSLMPPRSGELFF

v_call: TRBV27
clone_size: .
d_call: .
j_call: TRBJ2-3
cdr3_nt: TGTGCCAGCAGTTTCTTCGGTGGCGGAAGAAGCACAGATACGCAGTATTTT
cdr3_aa: CASSFFGGGRSTDTQYF

v_call: TRBV11-2
clone_size: .
d_call: TRBD2
j_call: TRBJ2-7
cdr3_nt: TGTGCCAGCAGCTGGCCTACCAGCGGGAGGTGGGAGCAGTACTTC
cdr3_aa: CASSWPTSGRWEQYF

v_call: TRBV18
clone_size: .
d_call: .
j_call: TRBJ1-1
cdr3_nt: TGTGCCAGCTCACCATCAGGCCGAGGGAAGGGCACTGAAGCTTTCTTT
cdr3_aa: CASSPSGRGKGTEAFF

v_call: TRBV5-6
clone_size: .
d_call: .
j_call: TRBJ1-5
cdr3_nt: TGTGCCAGCAGCTTGCAGGTAAATCAGCCCCAGCATTTT
cdr3_aa: CASSLQVNQPQHF

v_call: TRBV4-3
clone_size: few
d_call: .
j_call: TRBJ2-7
cdr3_nt: TGCGCCAGCAGCCAAAAATCTGGCCCCCTAGTGTGGGAGCAGTACTTC
cdr3_aa: CASSQKSGPLVWEQYF

v_call: TRBV4-2
clone_size: once
d_call: .
j_call: TRBJ1-1
cdr3_nt: TGTGCCAGCAGCCGGGGAGGCAGTTCCCTCATGAACACTGAAGCTTTCTTT
cdr3_aa: CASSRGGSSLMNTEAFF

v_call: TRBV30
clone_size: .
d_call: .
j_call: TRBJ2-1
cdr3_nt: TGTGCCTGGAGTGTAAGGCCCGCAGGGGACCCATACAATGAGCAGTTCTTC
cdr3_aa: CAWSVRPAGDPYNEQFF

v_call: TRBV27
clone_size: .
d_call: TRBD1
j_call: TRBJ1-1
cdr3_nt: TGTGCCAGCAGTTTGCAACGACAGGGTTGGTACACTGAAGCTTTCTTT
cdr3_aa: CASSLQRQGWYTEAFF

v_call: TRBV11-2
clone_size: .
d_call: .
j_call: TRBJ2-7
cdr3_nt: TGTGCCAGCAGCTTAGAGGCAGGGCCCTTCTACGAGCAGTACTTC
cdr3_aa: CASSLEAGPFYEQYF

v_call: TRBV19
clone_size: .
d_call: .
j_call: TRBJ2-7
cdr3_nt: TGTGCCAGTAGTATAGGCCGCGGCTCCTACGAGCAGTACTTC
cdr3_aa: CASSIGRGSYEQYF

v_call: TRBV2
clone_size: once
d_call: TRBD1
j_call: TRBJ2-2
cdr3_nt: TGTGCCAGCAGAGGACAGGGGGCCGGGGAGCTGTTTTTT
cdr3_aa: CASRGQGAGELFF

v_call: TRBV4-1
clone_size: .
d_call: TRBD2
j_call: TRBJ2-1
cdr3_nt: TGCGCCAGCAGCCGAAATAGCGGGAATGAGCAGTTCTTC
cdr3_aa: CASSRNSGNEQFF

v_call: TRBV28
clone_size: .
d_call: TRBD1
j_call: TRBJ2-4
cdr3_nt: TGTGCCAGCAGTTTACCCGGACAGGGGGCTTTCAGGTACTTC
cdr3_aa: CASSLPGQGAFRYF

v_call: TRBV23-1
clone_size: .
d_call: TRBD1
j_call: TRBJ2-7
cdr3_nt: TGCGCCAGCAGTCAATCGAGGGGCGCAGGGGGCGGCGAGCAGTACTTC
cdr3_aa: CASSQSRGAGGGEQYF

v_call: TRBV28
clone_size: .
d_call: TRBD2
j_call: TRBJ2-5
cdr3_nt: TGTGCCAGCAGTTTATTGGGAGCGGGGGAGACCCAGTACTTC
cdr3_aa: CASSLLGAGETQYF

v_call: TRBV15
clone_size: .
d_call: TRBD2
j_call: TRBJ2-3
cdr3_nt: TGTGCCACCAGCAGACAGACTAGCGTCACAGATACGCAGTATTTT
cdr3_aa: CATSRQTSVTDTQYF

v_call: TRBV27
clone_size: .
d_call: .
j_call: TRBJ2-1
cdr3_nt: TGTGCCAGCTCAAGGATTAGCGTCGACAATGAGCAGTTCTTC
cdr3_aa: CASSRISVDNEQFF

v_call: TRBV27
clone_size: .
d_call: .
j_call: TRBJ1-1
cdr3_nt: TGTGCCAGCAGCCAGGGGAGTGAAACTGAAGCTTTCTTT
cdr3_aa: CASSQGSETEAFF

v_call: TRBV4-3
clone_size: .
d_call: .
j_call: TRBJ2-2
cdr3_nt: TGCGCCAGCAGCCAAGACACGGGGGTAACCGGGGAGCTGTTTTTT
cdr3_aa: CASSQDTGVTGELFF

v_call: TRBV27
clone_size: .
d_call: .
j_call: TRBJ2-1
cdr3_nt: TGTGCCAGCAGTCCCAGGGGGGCGTCTAGCTTAAACAATGAGCAGTTCTTC
cdr3_aa: CASSPRGASSLNNEQFF

v_call: TRBV29-1
clone_size: .
d_call: .
j_call: TRBJ1-5
cdr3_nt: TGCAGCGTTGTCGGGCAGGGCCTCAATCAGCCCCAGCATTTT
cdr3_aa: CSVVGQGLNQPQHF

v_call: TRBV9
clone_size: .
d_call: TRBD1
j_call: TRBJ2-3
cdr3_nt: TGTGCCAGCAGCGCCACAGGGGGGCAGGTCCTGGGAGATACGCAGTATTTT
cdr3_aa: CASSATGGQVLGDTQYF

v_call: TRBV5-1
clone_size: few
d_call: TRBD1
j_call: TRBJ1-4
cdr3_nt: TGCGCCAGCAGCGCGAACGACAGGGTTAATGAAAAACTGTTTTTT
cdr3_aa: CASSANDRVNEKLFF

v_call: TRBV4-3
clone_size: .
d_call: TRBD1
j_call: TRBJ2-2
cdr3_nt: TGCGCCAGCAGCTCCCTAGCAGGGACAGGGGCCGGGGAGCTGTTTTTT
cdr3_aa: CASSSLAGTGAGELFF

v_call: TRBV6-1
clone_size: .
d_call: .
j_call: TRBJ2-6
cdr3_nt: TGTGCCAGCAGTGCGCGGGCTGGGGCCAACGTCCTGACTTTC
cdr3_aa: CASSARAGANVLTF

v_call: TRBV28
clone_size: .
d_call: .
j_call: TRBJ2-7
cdr3_nt: TGTGCCGTACACGGAGGGCCCTACGAGCAGTACTTC
cdr3_aa: CAVHGGPYEQYF

v_call: TRBV28
clone_size: .
d_call: .
j_call: TRBJ2-2
cdr3_nt: TGTGCCAGCAGTTTTTGGGGGGCGGGAGCCGGGGAGCTGTTTTTT
cdr3_aa: CASSFWGAGAGELFF

v_call: TRBV2
clone_size: .
d_call: .
j_call: TRBJ2-1
cdr3_nt: TGTGCCAGCAGGGGACGAGTGCGGACTACCAATGAGCAGTTCTTC
cdr3_aa: CASRGRVRTTNEQFF

v_call: TRBV27
clone_size: .
d_call: TRBD2
j_call: TRBJ2-1
cdr3_nt: TGTGCCAGCAGTTTGGTAACTAGCGGGTACTACAATGAGCAGTTCTTC
cdr3_aa: CASSLVTSGYYNEQFF

v_call: TRBV7-9
clone_size: once
d_call: TRBD1
j_call: TRBJ2-5
cdr3_nt: TGTGCCAGCAGCTCCCGGGACAGAATTGAGCAGATACAAGAGACCCAGTACTTC
cdr3_aa: CASSSRDRIEQIQETQYF

v_call: TRBV11-2
clone_size: once
d_call: TRBD2
j_call: TRBJ2-7
cdr3_nt: TGTGCCAGCGGATCCGGGAGGTACGAGCAGTACTTC
cdr3_aa: CASGSGRYEQYF

v_call: TRBV6-5
clone_size: .
d_call: TRBD2
j_call: TRBJ2-3
cdr3_nt: TGTGCCAGCAGCAGACTAGCGGGAGGCACAGATACGCAGTATTTT
cdr3_aa: CASSRLAGGTDTQYF

v_call: TRBV7-2
clone_size: .
d_call: TRBD1
j_call: TRBJ2-1
cdr3_nt: TGTGCCAGCAGGGCAGGGGGTGGGAATGAGCAGTTCTTC
cdr3_aa: CASRAGGGNEQFF

v_call: TRBV6-6
clone_size: .
d_call: TRBD1
j_call: TRBJ1-3
cdr3_nt: TGTGCCAGCACTTGGACAGGGGGCGATGGAAACACCATATATTTT
cdr3_aa: CASTWTGGDGNTIYF

v_call: TRBV2
clone_size: .
d_call: TRBD2
j_call: TRBJ2-3
cdr3_nt: TGTGCCAGCAGTTTCGGGACTAGCGGGGGCACAGATACGCAGTATTTT
cdr3_aa: CASSFGTSGGTDTQYF

v_call: TRBV2
clone_size: .
d_call: TRBD2
j_call: TRBJ2-5
cdr3_nt: TGTGCCAGCAGTTGGACTAGCGGGATCGCGGGAGAGACCCAGTACTTC
cdr3_aa: CASSWTSGIAGETQYF

v_call: TRBV6-5
clone_size: .
d_call: TRBD2
j_call: TRBJ2-7
cdr3_nt: TGTGCCAGCAGCCGTTCCCTAGCGGGATCGTACGAGCAGTACTTC
cdr3_aa: CASSRSLAGSYEQYF

v_call: TRBV20-1
clone_size: .
d_call: .
j_call: TRBJ1-2
cdr3_nt: TGCAGTCCTGCGTCAGGGAAGAATCGCACCTTC
cdr3_aa: CSPASGKNRTF

v_call: TRBV2
clone_size: .
d_call: TRBD2
j_call: TRBJ2-6
cdr3_nt: TGTGCCAGCAGTCCGGGAGGGCCACCTGGGGCCAACGTCCTGACTTTC
cdr3_aa: CASSPGGPPGANVLTF

v_call: TRBV6-6
clone_size: once
d_call: .
j_call: TRBJ2-3
cdr3_nt: TGTGCCAGCACCCACCCGGACAACACAGATACGCAGTATTTT
cdr3_aa: CASTHPDNTDTQYF

v_call: TRBV10-3
clone_size: .
d_call: .
j_call: TRBJ2-1
cdr3_nt: TGTGCCGTAAGCCCGCGGATAGCCCTGGGTGAGCAGTTCTTC
cdr3_aa: CAVSPRIALGEQFF

v_call: TRBV10-3
clone_size: .
d_call: TRBD2
j_call: TRBJ2-2
cdr3_nt: TGTGCCATCAGTGAGCAGAGACTAGCGGGAGTTAGCACCGGGGAGCTGTTTTTT
cdr3_aa: CAISEQRLAGVSTGELFF

v_call: TRBV4-3
clone_size: .
d_call: TRBD2
j_call: TRBJ2-3
cdr3_nt: TGCGCCAGCAGCCCCCGGGAGGCTACCATCACAGATACGCAGTATTTT
cdr3_aa: CASSPREATITDTQYF

v_call: TRBV29-1
clone_size: few
d_call: TRBD1
j_call: TRBJ2-7
cdr3_nt: TGCAGCTCGAGGGACAGTACCTACGAGCAGTACTTC
cdr3_aa: CSSRDSTYEQYF

v_call: TRBV18
clone_size: .
d_call: TRBD2
j_call: TRBJ2-2
cdr3_nt: TGTGCCAGCTCACCAACGGCGGGAGGCGGCTCGACCGGGGAGCTGTTTTTT
cdr3_aa: CASSPTAGGGSTGELFF

v_call: TRBV7-9
clone_size: .
d_call: TRBD2
j_call: TRBJ2-1
cdr3_nt: TGTGCCAGCAGCTTAGCGCAGGGGACTAGCGGGAGAAACAATGAGCAGTTCTTC
cdr3_aa: CASSLAQGTSGRNNEQFF

v_call: TRBV5-1
clone_size: .
d_call: TRBD1
j_call: TRBJ1-2
cdr3_nt: TGCGCCAGCAGCTTGGCCGGACAGGGTCAGGGCTACACCTTC
cdr3_aa: CASSLAGQGQGYTF

v_call: TRBV30
clone_size: .
d_call: .
j_call: TRBJ1-1
cdr3_nt: TGTGCCTGGAGTGTTATGGGGGCGCTTCAAGCTTTCTTT
cdr3_aa: CAWSVMGALQAFF

v_call: TRBV18
clone_size: .
d_call: .
j_call: TRBJ1-1
cdr3_nt: TGTGCCAGCTCACCACCCGAGGGTCCTGAAGCTTTCTTT
cdr3_aa: CASSPPEGPEAFF